This T cell receptor beta chain was recovered during a study of post-analysis software for immune sequencing data. In the study overall: Multiple sclerosis in the patients followed relapsing-remitting, secondary progressive and progressive-relapsing courses.

Study-wide results and limits: Among several TRBV segments more frequent in patients than controls were TRBV5-6, TRBV5-1 and TRBV20-1. In multiple sclerosis, normalized Chao1 diversity was significantly below that of controls.

Germline V gene sequence: CDR1 LGHNA, CDR2 YNFKEQ. The CDR3 totals 16 residues. V shed 0 bases and J shed 0 bases, with 9 bases lying between them. To note about this clonotype: The antigen is not known.

Carried by the TCR beta cDNA libraries were unique molecular identifiers. T cells, roughly 1 to 10 million of them, yielded about 500,000 cDNA molecules. TCRdb re-analysed the PCR reads in MiXCR, keeping a single row per CDR3 protein. The repertoire consists of hundreds of thousands of distinct CDR3 sequences, with over 35% occurring once and the leading ten covering around 10%. The sequence came from a girl aged 10-17 years with multiple sclerosis. The gene calls are TRBV4-2 and TRBJ1-5; D is unclear. The specimen sequenced was blood. Written as DNA, the CDR3 is TGTGCCAGCAGCCAAGACACGAGCCTTAGCAATCAGCCCCAGCATTTT. This sequence encodes CASSQDTSLSNQPQHF.